The T cell receptor beta chain under discussion was sequenced for a study of naive and memory T cell subsets. Whole-study findings and limits: Naive and memory repertoire findings lacked a ground truth for validation. From naive to CM, EM and EMRA, diversity decreased and Gini increased.

The beta constant-region primer was an equimolar mix of two oligonucleotides covering TRBC1 and TRBC2. TCRdb itself ran the UMI-ligation and nested PCR reads through MiXCR, one entry per CDR3 protein. The sample lists 130,000 to 150,000 distinct CDR3 sequences; about 17% were seen once. Note on this clonotype: The antigen is undetermined.

Sequential positive selection took CD4 T cells first, then CD8 T cells. The CDR3 covers 14 residues. CDR1 and CDR2 from the germline V gene are SEHNR and FQNEAQ (reference sequence). V was cut by 1 base and J by 6 bases, with 11 bases left in between. The sequenced sample consisted of naive CD4+ T cells from blood. The chain is built from TRBV7-9 and TRBJ2-3, with D unresolved. This receptor was identified in a human donor in good health. The CDR3 is CASSLEITADTQYF. CDR3 bases: TGTGCCAGCAGCTTAGAGATCACAGCGGATACGCAGTATTTT. The full variable domain, in which reference TRBV7-9 and TRBJ2-3 provide the parts outside the CDR3, is DTGVSQNPRHKITKRGQNVTFRCDPISEHNRLYWYRQTLGQGPEFLTYFQNEAQLEKSRLLSDRFSAERPKGSFSTLEIQRTEQGDSAMYLCASSLEITADTQYFGPGTRLTVL.